The 12 T cell receptor beta chains in this list originate from one sample, sequenced in a study of cytotoxic CD8 clonotypes in ibrutinib-treated CLL. The repertoire was sequenced with immunoSEQ multiplex PCR; TCRdb's copy has only in-frame clones and lacks some. Altogether roughly 220,000 clones are present, 79% being singletons, with the ten largest covering roughly an eighth. The sequencing used PBMCs, collected after 12 months of ibrutinib treatment. The receptor source for this set is a human donor with chronic lymphocytic leukemia.

The J gene is TRBJ1-1, the V gene TRBV19, with D unclear. Germline assignment: CDR1 LNHDA and CDR2 SQIVND (reference sequence). This CDR3 has 13 amino acids. The V end lost 5 bases, the J end lost 1 base, and 8 bases lay between the germline ends. The CDR3: CASSRERNTEAFF. The CDR3 DNA follows: TGTGCCAGTAGTCGAGAAAGGAACACTGAAGCTTTCTTT.

This clone was observed a few times. The rearrangement links TRBV6-4 to TRBJ2-3; D is possibly TRBD2 (5 bases). This CDR3 has 13 amino acids. The germline V gene encodes CDR1 MRHNA and CDR2 SNTAGT. V lost 0 bases and J 10 bases, leaving 11 bases between the germline ends. The DNA for the CDR3 is TGTGCCAGCAGTGACTCGACGGCGGGCGCGCAGTATTTT. Protein product: CASSDSTAGAQYF.

V usage is TRBV6-5 and J usage is TRBJ2-3; D remains ambiguous. V was cut by 8 bases and J by 6 bases, with 21 bases left in between. Per germline, CDR1 MNHEY and CDR2 SVGAGI. This CDR3 contains 15 residues. Here the CDR3 reads CASAKSPLGRDTQYF. Written as DNA, the CDR3 is TGTGCCAGCGCCAAGAGCCCGTTGGGCCGCGATACGCAGTATTTT.

V is TRBV15 and J is TRBJ1-1, with TRBD1 matching 7 bases. Unmatched junction bases numbered 18, after V lost 4 bases and J lost 4 bases. This CDR3 has 18 amino acids. The germline V gene has CDR1 LNHNV and CDR2 YYDKDF (reference sequence). CDR3 sequence reads: CATSKWGGTTGLSTEAFF. CDR3 DNA sequence: TGTGCCACCAGCAAATGGGGTGGGACGACAGGGTTGTCCACTGAAGCTTTCTTT.

The rearrangement links TRBV5-1 to TRBJ2-7, with no clear D. Between the trimmed V and J ends, which lost 1 base and 5 bases, there was a span of 4 bases. CDR3 size: 11 residues. From germline, CDR1 is SGHRS and CDR2 YFSETQ. The chain's CDR3 is CASSLQDEQYF. The CDR3 DNA reads TGCGCCAGCAGCTTGCAAGACGAGCAGTACTTC.

The chain has TRBV6-5 and TRBJ2-7; TRBD1 matches at 9 bases. Germline trimming cut 5 bases from V and 2 bases from J; bases unmatched to any gene: 4. The length of the CDR3 is 14 residues. Germline CDR1 and CDR2: MNHEY and SVGAGI. The CDR3 region is CASSPHRGPYEQYF. As DNA, the CDR3 is TGTGCCAGCAGTCCCCACAGGGGGCCCTACGAGCAGTACTTC.

The chain recombines TRBV7-8 with TRBJ1-1; D is unclear. Trimming removed 2 bases at V and 1 base at J, with 5 bases between. Germline CDR1 SGHVS, CDR2 FQNEAQ. The CDR3 loop spans 13 amino acids. CDR3 protein: CASSLYQNTEAFF. The CDR3 DNA sequence: TGTGCCAGCAGCTTATATCAGAACACTGAAGCTTTCTTT.

The chain joins TRBV4-2 to TRBJ2-3, with a tentative D call TRBD2 (6 bases). V lost 4 bases, J lost 2 bases, and 31 bases lay in between. The V gene's germline CDR1 is LGHNA and CDR2 YNFKEQ. There are 21 residues in the CDR3. In DNA form, the CDR3 reads TGTGCCAGCAGCCTCGGGGGTGGTCTAGTTGGCCCCTCAACCTCCACAGATACGCAGTATTTT. It codes for CASSLGGGLVGPSTSTDTQYF.

This chain joins TRBV27 and TRBJ2-1; possible D gene TRBD2, 5 bases. The germline CDR1 and CDR2 sequences are MNHEY and SMNVEV (reference sequence). CDR3 size: 14 residues. V dropped 8 bases and J dropped 3 bases, with 14 bases sitting between them. CDR3 sequence: CASAPGNLYNEQFF. The CDR3 region has the DNA TGTGCCAGCGCCCCGGGGAACCTCTACAATGAGCAGTTCTTC.

A word on this clone: One end of the junction does not line up with germline, which may come from a read error. The chain combines TRBV7-9 with TRBJ1-2; D is unresolved. Looked up from germline, CDR1 is SEHNR and CDR2 is FQNEAQ (reference sequence). The CDR3 has 16 amino acids. The CDR3 region is CASSLGTSESYYGYTF. The DNA for the CDR3 is TGTGCCAGCAGCTTAGGTACATCCGAATCCTACTATGGCTACACCTTT.

V gene TRBV4-1 combines with J gene TRBJ1-2; unclear D gene. V was cut by 0 bases and J by 8 bases, with 10 bases left in between. The CDR3 is 13 residues long. The V gene's germline CDR1 is MGHRA and CDR2 YSYEKL. Written as DNA, the CDR3 is TGCGCCAGCAGCCAAGAACCGAGTTACGGCTACACCTTC. It specifies CASSQEPSYGYTF.

The V gene is TRBV5-1, the J gene TRBJ2-2; D might be TRBD1 (5 bases). With 0 bases removed from V and 5 bases from J, the gap between germline ends came to 5 bases. The germline CDR1 and CDR2 sequences are SGHRS and YFSETQ. This CDR3 region has 13 residues. The CDR3 DNA reads TGCGCCAGCAGCTTGGCAGGGACCGGGGAGCTGTTTTTT. Its translation: CASSLAGTGELFF. The full variable domain, in which reference TRBV5-1 and TRBJ2-2 provide the parts outside the CDR3, is KAGVTQTPRYLIKTRGQQVTLSCSPISGHRSVSWYQQTPGQGLQFLFEYFSETQRNKGNFPGRFSGRQFSNSRSEMNVSTLELGDSALYLCASSLAGTGELFFGEGSRLTVL.